This is a list of T cell receptor beta chains from one sample in a study of cytomegalovirus exposure and HLA in healthy donors. The repertoire was sequenced with immunoSEQ multiplex PCR; TCRdb's copy has only in-frame clones and lacks some. The data show more than 150,000 clones, with roughly 83% seen just once and about 0.4% held by the top ten. The sample consisted of PBMCs. All receptors derive from a boy younger than 10 in good health and CMV-seronegative. The CDR3 runs from the conserved cysteine through the conserved F or W. Fields, in order: CDR3 DNA, CDR3 protein, D gene, J gene, clone size, V gene. A D gene is named only where the DNA matches it firmly. Clone size is shown for a subset of rows, as once, few, many or a class of expanded clone.

CDR3nt: TGTGCCAGCAGTTACTCGATGGGACTCATCTACAATGAGCAGTTCTTC; CDR3aa: CASSYSMGLIYNEQFF; d_gene: .; j_gene: TRBJ2-1; abundance: .; v_gene: TRBV6-5
CDR3nt: TGTGCCAGCAGGCTGACAGGGGGCTTGTATAAACTGTTTTTT; CDR3aa: CASRLTGGLYKLFF; d_gene: TRBD1; j_gene: TRBJ1-4; abundance: .; v_gene: TRBV2
CDR3nt: TGTGCCTGGACTCGGAGGCGGGAGCGGCCGAGCTCCTACGAGCAGTACTTC; CDR3aa: CAWTRRRERPSSYEQYF; d_gene: TRBD2; j_gene: TRBJ2-7; abundance: .; v_gene: TRBV30
CDR3nt: TGCGCCAGCAGCTTCGGCCCTGGGACAGAGTACTACGAGCAGTACTTC; CDR3aa: CASSFGPGTEYYEQYF; d_gene: TRBD1; j_gene: TRBJ2-7; abundance: once; v_gene: TRBV5-1
CDR3nt: TGTGCCAGTAGTCGGGACTCCGAGAGATGGTATTTT; CDR3aa: CASSRDSERWYF; d_gene: .; j_gene: TRBJ2-3; abundance: .; v_gene: TRBV19
CDR3nt: TGCGCCAGCAGCCCCTACGTACTAGCGGGAGCTTCCACCTACGAGCAGTACTTC; CDR3aa: CASSPYVLAGASTYEQYF; d_gene: TRBD2; j_gene: TRBJ2-7; abundance: .; v_gene: TRBV5-1
CDR3nt: TGCGCCAGCAGCCCTCGACAGGGGACGAATGGCTACACCTTC; CDR3aa: CASSPRQGTNGYTF; d_gene: TRBD1; j_gene: TRBJ1-2; abundance: .; v_gene: TRBV5-1
CDR3nt: TGTGCCAGCAGTTCCCTAGCGGGGTCCAATGAGCAGTTCTTC; CDR3aa: CASSSLAGSNEQFF; d_gene: TRBD2; j_gene: TRBJ2-1; abundance: .; v_gene: TRBV28
CDR3nt: TGCGCCAGCAGCCAAGATAGCGGGGGAATTTACGAGCAGTACTTC; CDR3aa: CASSQDSGGIYEQYF; d_gene: TRBD2; j_gene: TRBJ2-7; abundance: few; v_gene: TRBV4-1
CDR3nt: TGTGCCAGCAGCCCAAGGACTAGCGTGGATACGCAGTATTTT; CDR3aa: CASSPRTSVDTQYF; d_gene: TRBD2; j_gene: TRBJ2-3; abundance: .; v_gene: TRBV5-4
CDR3nt: TGTGCCAGCAGCTTACTTCACAGGGGTCGGAACACTGAAGCTTTCTTT; CDR3aa: CASSLLHRGRNTEAFF; d_gene: TRBD1; j_gene: TRBJ1-1; abundance: .; v_gene: TRBV5-6
CDR3nt: TGCGCCAGCAGCTATGGGTACGGGGAAGCGAACACCGGGGAGCTGTTTTTT; CDR3aa: CASSYGYGEANTGELFF; d_gene: .; j_gene: TRBJ2-2; abundance: .; v_gene: TRBV5-1
CDR3nt: TGTGCTAGTGGTTTGGCCATAGCGGATGGCACCGGGGAGCTGTTTTTT; CDR3aa: CASGLAIADGTGELFF; d_gene: .; j_gene: TRBJ2-2; abundance: once; v_gene: TRBV12-5
CDR3nt: TGTGCCAGCAGTCCCAGGGATACGCAGTATTTT; CDR3aa: CASSPRDTQYF; d_gene: .; j_gene: TRBJ2-3; abundance: once; v_gene: TRBV7-9
CDR3nt: TGTGCCAGCAGCTTGGAAGGGGAATATGGCTACACCTTC; CDR3aa: CASSLEGEYGYTF; d_gene: .; j_gene: TRBJ1-2; abundance: .; v_gene: TRBV5-4
CDR3nt: TGCAGCGTCGGTCTACTATCGACTGTTCAAGAGACCCAGTACTTC; CDR3aa: CSVGLLSTVQETQYF; d_gene: .; j_gene: TRBJ2-5; abundance: .; v_gene: TRBV29-1
CDR3nt: TGTGCCAGCAGTGGGACTAGCGGGAGTAATACAGGAGAGACCCAGTACTTC; CDR3aa: CASSGTSGSNTGETQYF; d_gene: TRBD2; j_gene: TRBJ2-5; abundance: .; v_gene: TRBV28
CDR3nt: TGTGCCAGCAGCGTGTCGGGACTAGCGGGAGAGACCCAGTACTTC; CDR3aa: CASSVSGLAGETQYF; d_gene: TRBD2; j_gene: TRBJ2-5; abundance: .; v_gene: TRBV6-1
CDR3nt: TGTGCCATCAGTCGCGACAGGGACACCTACGAGCAGTACTTC; CDR3aa: CAISRDRDTYEQYF; d_gene: TRBD1; j_gene: TRBJ2-7; abundance: .; v_gene: TRBV10-3
CDR3nt: TGTGCCAGCAGCCCCCACCGGGACTTAAGCTCTGGGGCCAACGTCCTGACTTTC; CDR3aa: CASSPHRDLSSGANVLTF; d_gene: .; j_gene: TRBJ2-6; abundance: .; v_gene: TRBV7-9
CDR3nt: TGTGCCAGCCGGGGAAACACCATATATTTT; CDR3aa: CASRGNTIYF; d_gene: .; j_gene: TRBJ1-3; abundance: .; v_gene: TRBV28
CDR3nt: TGTGCCAGCAGTGAAACACTCCCGGGACTAGCTTTAGATACGCAGTATTTT; CDR3aa: CASSETLPGLALDTQYF; d_gene: TRBD2; j_gene: TRBJ2-3; abundance: .; v_gene: TRBV6-1
CDR3nt: TGTGCCAGCAGCGTAGTAGGGGCAGGTACACAATCGACAGATACGCAGTATTTT; CDR3aa: CASSVVGAGTQSTDTQYF; d_gene: .; j_gene: TRBJ2-3; abundance: .; v_gene: TRBV9
CDR3nt: TGTGCCAGCAGCCCGGGGGGTGCGGCGGGAGCGTCGGAGACCCAGTACTTC; CDR3aa: CASSPGGAAGASETQYF; d_gene: TRBD2; j_gene: TRBJ2-5; abundance: .; v_gene: TRBV5-8
CDR3nt: TGTGCCAGCAGCCCCTCACAGGGGGCGCCCGGGGAGCTGTTTTTT; CDR3aa: CASSPSQGAPGELFF; d_gene: TRBD1; j_gene: TRBJ2-2; abundance: once; v_gene: TRBV9
CDR3nt: TGTGCCAGCAGCTTGGGGGAGGCGCGGGGAGTCCATCAGCCCCAGCATTTT; CDR3aa: CASSLGEARGVHQPQHF; d_gene: .; j_gene: TRBJ1-5; abundance: .; v_gene: TRBV5-6
CDR3nt: TGTGCCAGTAGTCCTCCCCCGGGACAGGGAATGTACGAGCAGTACTTC; CDR3aa: CASSPPPGQGMYEQYF; d_gene: TRBD1; j_gene: TRBJ2-7; abundance: .; v_gene: TRBV19
CDR3nt: TGCAGTGCCACGCGGGGAGCAGCTTTCTTT; CDR3aa: CSATRGAAFF; d_gene: .; j_gene: TRBJ1-1; abundance: once; v_gene: TRBV20-1
CDR3nt: TGTGCCAGCACTCCCTACCCCACAGCCGCCTACAATGAGCAGTTCTTC; CDR3aa: CASTPYPTAAYNEQFF; d_gene: .; j_gene: TRBJ2-1; abundance: .; v_gene: TRBV7-9
CDR3nt: TGTGCCAGCAGTTTATGGTTCGGGAACGGCCCCACTGAAGCTTTCTTT; CDR3aa: CASSLWFGNGPTEAFF; d_gene: .; j_gene: TRBJ1-1; abundance: .; v_gene: TRBV27
CDR3nt: TGTGCCAGCAGTCCTCGACTAGCGGGAGGATGGTACAATGAGCAGTTCTTC; CDR3aa: CASSPRLAGGWYNEQFF; d_gene: TRBD2; j_gene: TRBJ2-1; abundance: .; v_gene: TRBV28
CDR3nt: TGTGCCAGCAGCGGACTAGCGGACTCGAGGGTCAATGAGCAGTTCTTC; CDR3aa: CASSGLADSRVNEQFF; d_gene: TRBD2; j_gene: TRBJ2-1; abundance: .; v_gene: TRBV9
CDR3nt: TGCGCCAGCAGTGAATACAGGTCGAACACTGAAGCTTTCTTT; CDR3aa: CASSEYRSNTEAFF; d_gene: .; j_gene: TRBJ1-1; abundance: few; v_gene: TRBV10-2
CDR3nt: TGTGCCAGCTCACCAGCCGGGGAAGAGACCCAGTACTTC; CDR3aa: CASSPAGEETQYF; d_gene: .; j_gene: TRBJ2-5; abundance: .; v_gene: TRBV18
CDR3nt: TGTGCCAGTAGGTCGGCGGGGCAGCTACTGGAGACCCAGTACTTC; CDR3aa: CASRSAGQLLETQYF; d_gene: .; j_gene: TRBJ2-5; abundance: .; v_gene: TRBV19
CDR3nt: TGCGCCAGCAGCCCACAGACACGAATTGAAGCTTTCTTT; CDR3aa: CASSPQTRIEAFF; d_gene: .; j_gene: TRBJ1-1; abundance: few; v_gene: TRBV4-1
CDR3nt: TGCGCCAGCAGCTTGGCCAGGGCGGGGGGGGCCAACGTCCTGACTTTC; CDR3aa: CASSLARAGGANVLTF; d_gene: .; j_gene: TRBJ2-6; abundance: .; v_gene: TRBV5-1
CDR3nt: TGTGCCAGCAGTTTTCGAAGCCCTCCCTACGAGCAGTACTTC; CDR3aa: CASSFRSPPYEQYF; d_gene: .; j_gene: TRBJ2-7; abundance: .; v_gene: TRBV28
CDR3nt: TGTGCCAGCAGTTACTCGTCTGGGGCCAACGTCCTGACTTTC; CDR3aa: CASSYSSGANVLTF; d_gene: .; j_gene: TRBJ2-6; abundance: once; v_gene: TRBV5-4
CDR3nt: TGTGCCAGCAGTCCCTACAGGGGCGTTAGGGGTGGCTACACCTTC; CDR3aa: CASSPYRGVRGGYTF; d_gene: TRBD1; j_gene: TRBJ1-2; abundance: .; v_gene: TRBV27
CDR3nt: TGTGCCAGCAGGAGAGGAGCGGGCGGCACAGATACGCAGTATTTT; CDR3aa: CASRRGAGGTDTQYF; d_gene: .; j_gene: TRBJ2-3; abundance: .; v_gene: TRBV2
CDR3nt: TGCGCCAGCAGCTCTTACGGGACTAGTCTCCTCGATGAGCAGTTCTTC; CDR3aa: CASSSYGTSLLDEQFF; d_gene: TRBD2; j_gene: TRBJ2-1; abundance: .; v_gene: TRBV5-1
CDR3nt: TGTGCCAGCAGTGATACAGGGATGAGCTCCTACAATGAGCAGTTCTTC; CDR3aa: CASSDTGMSSYNEQFF; d_gene: .; j_gene: TRBJ2-1; abundance: .; v_gene: TRBV2
CDR3nt: TGTGCCAGCAGTTTCTTAGCATCCCCCACCCCCAATCAGCCCCAGCATTTT; CDR3aa: CASSFLASPTPNQPQHF; d_gene: .; j_gene: TRBJ1-5; abundance: .; v_gene: TRBV28
CDR3nt: TGCAGCGTCCCCGCGGGGGAATACGAGCAGTACTTC; CDR3aa: CSVPAGEYEQYF; d_gene: TRBD2; j_gene: TRBJ2-7; abundance: .; v_gene: TRBV29-1
CDR3nt: TGTGCCTGGAGTCCGGACAGGGCGGGCGGCTACACCTTC; CDR3aa: CAWSPDRAGGYTF; d_gene: TRBD1; j_gene: TRBJ1-2; abundance: once; v_gene: TRBV30
CDR3nt: TGTGCCAGCAGTGAGCTAGATTCCTACAATGAGCAGTTCTTC; CDR3aa: CASSELDSYNEQFF; d_gene: .; j_gene: TRBJ2-1; abundance: few; v_gene: TRBV6-1
CDR3nt: TGTGCCAGCTCACCACGGGAACGGGACAGGGTAGGCGAGCAGTACTTC; CDR3aa: CASSPRERDRVGEQYF; d_gene: TRBD1; j_gene: TRBJ2-7; abundance: .; v_gene: TRBV18
CDR3nt: TGTGCCAGCAGACGCCAATGGGGGGGAGGCTACACCTTC; CDR3aa: CASRRQWGGGYTF; d_gene: .; j_gene: TRBJ1-2; abundance: .; v_gene: TRBV28
CDR3nt: TGCGCCAGCAGTGAGCCACCGGGACTAGACAATGAGCAGTTCTTC; CDR3aa: CASSEPPGLDNEQFF; d_gene: TRBD2; j_gene: TRBJ2-1; abundance: .; v_gene: TRBV10-1
CDR3nt: TGTGCCAGCAGTACGGACGGACAGATTACCAATGAGCAGTTCTTC; CDR3aa: CASSTDGQITNEQFF; d_gene: .; j_gene: TRBJ2-1; abundance: .; v_gene: TRBV6-5
CDR3nt: TGTGCCAGCAGGCAAAAACTAGCGGGAGATCAAGAGACCCAGTACTTC; CDR3aa: CASRQKLAGDQETQYF; d_gene: TRBD2; j_gene: TRBJ2-5; abundance: .; v_gene: TRBV7-2
CDR3nt: TGTGCCAGCAGCTTAGCCGGGAGGGTGAGGGAGCAGTTCTTC; CDR3aa: CASSLAGRVREQFF; d_gene: TRBD2; j_gene: TRBJ2-1; abundance: .; v_gene: TRBV7-6
CDR3nt: TGCAGCGTTTTACAGGGCATGAACACTGAAGCTTTCTTT; CDR3aa: CSVLQGMNTEAFF; d_gene: .; j_gene: TRBJ1-1; abundance: .; v_gene: TRBV29-1